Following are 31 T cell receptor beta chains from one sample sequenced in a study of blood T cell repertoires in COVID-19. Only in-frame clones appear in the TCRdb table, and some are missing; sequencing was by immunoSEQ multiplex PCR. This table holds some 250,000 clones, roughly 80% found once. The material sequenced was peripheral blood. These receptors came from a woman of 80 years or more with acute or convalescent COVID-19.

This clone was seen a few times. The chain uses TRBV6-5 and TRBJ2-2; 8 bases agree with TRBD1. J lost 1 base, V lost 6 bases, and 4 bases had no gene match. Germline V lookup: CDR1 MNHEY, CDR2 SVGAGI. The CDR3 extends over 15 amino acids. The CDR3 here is CASSSGTGNTGELFF. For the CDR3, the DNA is TGTGCCAGCAGCTCCGGGACAGGGAACACCGGGGAGCTGTTTTTT.

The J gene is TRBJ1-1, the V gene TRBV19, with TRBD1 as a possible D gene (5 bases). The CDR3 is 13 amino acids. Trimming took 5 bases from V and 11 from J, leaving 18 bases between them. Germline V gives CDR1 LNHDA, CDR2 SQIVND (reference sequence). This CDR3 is CASSASVWGRAFF. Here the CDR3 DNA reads TGTGCCAGTAGTGCATCCGTATGGGGGAGGGCTTTCTTT.

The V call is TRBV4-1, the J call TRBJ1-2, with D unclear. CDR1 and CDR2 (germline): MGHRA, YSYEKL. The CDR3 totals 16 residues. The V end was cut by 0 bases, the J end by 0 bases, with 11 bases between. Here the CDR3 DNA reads TGCGCCAGCAGCCAAGAGGCGGGGAGGTCTAACTATGGCTACACCTTC. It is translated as CASSQEAGRSNYGYTF.

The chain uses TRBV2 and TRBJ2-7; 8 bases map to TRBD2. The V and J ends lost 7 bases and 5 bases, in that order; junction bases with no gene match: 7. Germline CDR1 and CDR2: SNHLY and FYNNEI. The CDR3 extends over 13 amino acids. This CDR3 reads CASKEGTRNEQYF. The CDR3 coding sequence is TGTGCCAGCAAAGAAGGGACTAGGAACGAGCAGTACTTC.

The CDR3 region is CASSSGAGQETQYF. CDR3 coding DNA: TGTGCCAGCAGCTCAGGAGCGGGGCAAGAGACCCAGTACTTC. The chain combines TRBV7-2 with TRBJ2-5; 7 bases are a match to TRBD2. Looked up from germline, CDR1 is SGHTA and CDR2 is FQGNSA. J lost 2 bases, V lost 4 bases, and 4 bases had no gene match. This CDR3 has 14 amino acids.

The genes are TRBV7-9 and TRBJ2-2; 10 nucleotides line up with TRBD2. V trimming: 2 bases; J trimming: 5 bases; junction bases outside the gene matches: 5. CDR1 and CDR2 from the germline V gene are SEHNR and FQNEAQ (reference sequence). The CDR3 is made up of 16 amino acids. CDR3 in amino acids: CASSLSGSGRTGELFF. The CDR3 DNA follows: TGTGCCAGCAGCTTATCGGGTAGCGGGAGGACCGGGGAGCTGTTTTTT.

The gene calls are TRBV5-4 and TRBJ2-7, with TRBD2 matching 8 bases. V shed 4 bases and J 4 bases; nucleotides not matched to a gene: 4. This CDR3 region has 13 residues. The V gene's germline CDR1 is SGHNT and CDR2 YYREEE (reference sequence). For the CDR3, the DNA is TGTGCCAGCAGCGCAGCGGGGGTGTACGAGCAGTACTTC. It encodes CASSAAGVYEQYF.

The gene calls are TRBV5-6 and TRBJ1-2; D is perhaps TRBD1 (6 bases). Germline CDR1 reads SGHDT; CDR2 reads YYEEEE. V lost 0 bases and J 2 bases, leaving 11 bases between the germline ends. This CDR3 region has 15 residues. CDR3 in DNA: TGTGCCAGCAGCTTGGTGGGGGCAGAAAACTATGGCTACACCTTC. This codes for CASSLVGAENYGYTF.

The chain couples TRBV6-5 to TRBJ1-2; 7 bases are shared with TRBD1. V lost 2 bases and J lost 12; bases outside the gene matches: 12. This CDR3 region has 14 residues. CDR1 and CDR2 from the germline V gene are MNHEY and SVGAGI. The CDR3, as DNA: TGTGCCAGCAGTTACCGACAGGGCCATCCACATGACACCTTC. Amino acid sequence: CASSYRQGHPHDTF.

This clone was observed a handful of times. The CDR3 here is CASSDSPSGGGEQFF. The CDR3 region has the DNA TGCGCCAGCAGTGATTCGCCCAGCGGGGGAGGTGAGCAGTTCTTC. The V and J genes are TRBV10-1 and TRBJ2-1, with 8 positions matching TRBD2. The germline gives CDR1 WNHNN, CDR2 SYGVQD (reference sequence). Trimming cost V 3 bases and J 9 bases; bases outside gene matches: 10. The CDR3 length is 15 residues.

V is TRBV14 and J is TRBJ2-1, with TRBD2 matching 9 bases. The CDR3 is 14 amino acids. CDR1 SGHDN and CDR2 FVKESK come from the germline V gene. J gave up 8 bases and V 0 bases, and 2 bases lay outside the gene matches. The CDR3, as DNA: TGTGCCAGCAGCCAAGATAGCGGGAGCTATGAGCAGTTCTTC. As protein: CASSQDSGSYEQFF.

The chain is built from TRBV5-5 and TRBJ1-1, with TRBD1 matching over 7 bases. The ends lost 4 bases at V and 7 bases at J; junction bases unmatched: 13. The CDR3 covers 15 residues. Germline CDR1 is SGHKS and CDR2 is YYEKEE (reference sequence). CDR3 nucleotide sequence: TGTGCCAGCAGCCCCCTTGGAGCCCAGGGGGTTGAAGCTTTCTTT. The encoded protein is CASSPLGAQGVEAFF. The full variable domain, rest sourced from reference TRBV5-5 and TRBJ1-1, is DAGVTQSPTHLIKTRGQQVTLRCSPISGHKSVSWYQQVLGQGPQFIFQYYEKEERGRGNFPDRFSARQFPNYSSELNVNALLLGDSALYLCASSPLGAQGVEAFFGQGTRLTVV.

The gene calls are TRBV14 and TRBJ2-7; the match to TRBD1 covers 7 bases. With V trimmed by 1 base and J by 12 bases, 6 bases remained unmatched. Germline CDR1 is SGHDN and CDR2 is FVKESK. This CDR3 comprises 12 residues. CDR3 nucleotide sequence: TGTGCCAGCAGCCAAGCACAGACAGGGTGGTACTTC. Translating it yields CASSQAQTGWYF. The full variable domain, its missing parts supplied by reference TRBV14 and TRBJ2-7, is EAGVTQFPSHSVIEKGQTVTLRCDPISGHDNLYWYRRVMGKEIKFLLHFVKESKQDESGMPNNRFLAERTGGTYSTLKVQPAELEDSGVYFCASSQAQTGWYFGPGTRLTVT.

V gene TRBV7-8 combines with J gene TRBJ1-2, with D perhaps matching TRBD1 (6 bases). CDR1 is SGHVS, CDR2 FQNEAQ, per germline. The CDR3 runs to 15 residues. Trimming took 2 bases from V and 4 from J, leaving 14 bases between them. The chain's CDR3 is CASSLKSGAGYGYTF. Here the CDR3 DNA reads TGTGCCAGCAGCTTAAAGTCAGGGGCCGGCTATGGCTACACCTTC.

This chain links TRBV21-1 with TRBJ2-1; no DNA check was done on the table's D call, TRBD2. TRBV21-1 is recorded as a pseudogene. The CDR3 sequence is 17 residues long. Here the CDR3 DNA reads TGTGCCAGCAGCGATCCCGGGACTAAAACCTCCTACAATGAGCAGTTCTTC. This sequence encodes CASSDPGTKTSYNEQFF.

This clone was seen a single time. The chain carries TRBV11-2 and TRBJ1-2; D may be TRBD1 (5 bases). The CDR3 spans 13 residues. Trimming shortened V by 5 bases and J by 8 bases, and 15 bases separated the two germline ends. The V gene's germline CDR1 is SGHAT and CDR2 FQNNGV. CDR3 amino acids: CASSPLRVEGYTF. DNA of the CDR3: TGTGCCAGCAGCCCCCTCAGGGTGGAAGGCTACACCTTC.

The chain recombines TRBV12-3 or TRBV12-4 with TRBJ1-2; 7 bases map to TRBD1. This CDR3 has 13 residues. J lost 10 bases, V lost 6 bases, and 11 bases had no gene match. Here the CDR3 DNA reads TGTGCCAGCAGCCCGGCAGCGACAGGGTCCTACACCTTC. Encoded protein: CASSPAATGSYTF.

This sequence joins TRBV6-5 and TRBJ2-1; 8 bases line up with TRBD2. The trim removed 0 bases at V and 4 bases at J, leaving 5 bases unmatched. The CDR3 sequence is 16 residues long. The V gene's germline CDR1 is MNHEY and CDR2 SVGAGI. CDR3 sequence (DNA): TGTGCCAGCAGTTACTCCCTCCGCGGGGGGTACAATGAGCAGTTCTTC. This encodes CASSYSLRGGYNEQFF.

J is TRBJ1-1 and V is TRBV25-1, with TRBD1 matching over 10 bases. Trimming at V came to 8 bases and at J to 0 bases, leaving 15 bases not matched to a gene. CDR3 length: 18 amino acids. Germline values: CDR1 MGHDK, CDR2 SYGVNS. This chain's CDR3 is CASLFILGQGEMNTEAFF. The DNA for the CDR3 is TGTGCCAGCCTATTCATCCTCGGACAGGGGGAAATGAACACTGAAGCTTTCTTT.

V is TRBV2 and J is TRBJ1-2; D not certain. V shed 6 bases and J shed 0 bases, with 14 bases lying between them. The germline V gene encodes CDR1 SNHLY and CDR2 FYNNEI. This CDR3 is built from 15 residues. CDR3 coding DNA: TGTGCCAGCAGCTTAGAGGGTAAGCCTAACTATGGCTACACCTTC. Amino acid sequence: CASSLEGKPNYGYTF.

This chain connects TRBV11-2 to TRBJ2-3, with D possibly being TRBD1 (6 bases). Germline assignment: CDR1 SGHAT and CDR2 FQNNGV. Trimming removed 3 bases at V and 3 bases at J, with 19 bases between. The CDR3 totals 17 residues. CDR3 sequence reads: CASSFRSLGHTTDTQYF. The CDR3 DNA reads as TGTGCCAGCAGCTTTAGGTCGTTGGGACACACAACAGATACGCAGTATTTT. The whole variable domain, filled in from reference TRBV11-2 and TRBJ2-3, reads EAGVAQSPRYKIIEKRQSVAFWCNPISGHATLYWYQQILGQGPKLLIQFQNNGVVDDSQLPKDRFSAERLKGVDSTLKIQPAKLEDSAVYLCASSFRSLGHTTDTQYFGPGTRLTVL.

The CDR3 DNA sequence: TGTGCCATCACAGGGGCTGGTGACTATGGCTACACCTTC. It translates to CAITGAGDYGYTF. V and J are TRBV10-3 and TRBJ1-2, with TRBD1 as a possible D gene (6 bases). The germline V and J ends were trimmed by 7 bases and 3 bases, with 12 bases remaining between them. The CDR3 covers 13 residues. Germline CDR1 ENHRY, CDR2 SYGVKD.

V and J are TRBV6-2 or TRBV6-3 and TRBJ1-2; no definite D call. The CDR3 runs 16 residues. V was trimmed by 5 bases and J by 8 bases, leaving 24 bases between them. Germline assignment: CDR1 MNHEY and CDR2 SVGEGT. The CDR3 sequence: CASSRESGISRRGYTF. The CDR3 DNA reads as TGTGCCAGCAGTCGCGAATCCGGGATCTCCAGGAGGGGCTACACCTTC.

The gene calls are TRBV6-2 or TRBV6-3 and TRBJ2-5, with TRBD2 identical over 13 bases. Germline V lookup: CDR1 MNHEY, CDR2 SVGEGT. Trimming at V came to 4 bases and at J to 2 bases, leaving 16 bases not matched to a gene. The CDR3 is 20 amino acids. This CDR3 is CASSSAPGLAGEKLQETQYF. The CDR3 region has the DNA TGTGCCAGCAGTTCCGCCCCCGGACTAGCGGGGGAAAAATTGCAAGAGACCCAGTACTTC.

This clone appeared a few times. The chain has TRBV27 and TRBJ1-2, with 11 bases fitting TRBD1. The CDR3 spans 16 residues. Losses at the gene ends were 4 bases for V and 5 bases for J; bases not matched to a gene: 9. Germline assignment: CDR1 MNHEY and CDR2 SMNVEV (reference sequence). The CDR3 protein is CASSSPRDRGVYGYTF. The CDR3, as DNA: TGTGCCAGCAGTTCGCCTCGGGACAGGGGGGTATATGGCTACACCTTC.

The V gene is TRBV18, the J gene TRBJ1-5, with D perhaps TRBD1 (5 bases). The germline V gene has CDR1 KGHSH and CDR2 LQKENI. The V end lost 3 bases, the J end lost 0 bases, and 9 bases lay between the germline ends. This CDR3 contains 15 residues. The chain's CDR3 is CASSPGGHSNQPQHF. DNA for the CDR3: TGTGCCAGCTCACCCGGGGGTCATAGCAATCAGCCCCAGCATTTT.

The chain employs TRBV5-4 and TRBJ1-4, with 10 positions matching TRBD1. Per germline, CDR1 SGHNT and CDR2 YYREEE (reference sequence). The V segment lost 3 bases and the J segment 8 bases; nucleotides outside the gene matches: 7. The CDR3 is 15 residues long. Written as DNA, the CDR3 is TGTGCCAGCAGCTCAGGGGGACAGGGGCAAGAAAAACTGTTTTTT. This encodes CASSSGGQGQEKLFF.

The CDR3 coding sequence is TGTGCCAGCAGCCCCTTGGGGCGAGCGGGAGAGCCATGGTGGAACATTCAGTACTTC. This translates into CASSPLGRAGEPWWNIQYF. The V gene is TRBV7-3, the J gene TRBJ2-4, with TRBD2 matching over 8 bases. The CDR3 runs to 19 residues. The junction had 22 bases not matched to a gene; V was cut back by 5 bases and J by 7 bases. Germline lookup yields CDR1 SGHTA and CDR2 FQGTGA. The variable domain in full, with the rest retrieved from reference TRBV7-3 and TRBJ2-4, is GAGVSQTPSNKVTEKGKYVELRCDPISGHTALYWYRQSLGQGPEFLIYFQGTGAADDSGLPNDRFFAVRPEGSVSTLKIQRTERGDSAVYLCASSPLGRAGEPWWNIQYFGAGTRLSVL.

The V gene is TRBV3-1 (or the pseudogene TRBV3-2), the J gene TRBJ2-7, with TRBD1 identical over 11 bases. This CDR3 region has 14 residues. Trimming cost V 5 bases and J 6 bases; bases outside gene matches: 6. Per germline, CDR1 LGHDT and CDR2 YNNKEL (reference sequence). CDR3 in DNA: TGTGCCAGCAGCTATACCGGGACAGGGGGCGAGCAGTACTTC. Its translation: CASSYTGTGGEQYF.

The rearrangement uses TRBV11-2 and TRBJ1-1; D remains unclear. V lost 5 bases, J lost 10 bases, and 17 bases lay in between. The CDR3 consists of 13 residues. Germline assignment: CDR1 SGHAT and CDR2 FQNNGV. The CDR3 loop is CASSLMGVGLAFF. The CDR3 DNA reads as TGTGCCAGCAGCCTTATGGGAGTAGGGTTAGCTTTCTTT.

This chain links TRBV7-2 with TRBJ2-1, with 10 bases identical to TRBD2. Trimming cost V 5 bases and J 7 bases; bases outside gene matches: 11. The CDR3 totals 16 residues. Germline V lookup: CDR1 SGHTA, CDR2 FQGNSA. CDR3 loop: CASSPRTAGGYNEQFF. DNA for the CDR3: TGTGCCAGCAGCCCCCGAACAGCGGGGGGGTATAATGAGCAGTTCTTC.